These 25 T cell receptor beta chains were all obtained from the same sample, sequenced in a study of shared clonotypes between healthy human individuals. Terminally differentiated effector memory CD45RA+ cells were excluded from the naive CD8 cells, which were CD45RO-negative and positively selected for CCR7. The method was immunoSEQ multiplex PCR; TCRdb's version includes in-frame clones alone and lacks a portion of them. The sample has about 1,800,000 clones; about 95% are singletons. The sample comprised naive CD8+ T cells sorted from blood. These receptors all stem from a man between 18 and 29 years old in good health.

With respect to this clone: Other DNA sequences from this sample encode an identical CDR3 as well. The rearrangement uses TRBV7-9 and TRBJ1-2; D is undetermined. V dropped 5 bases and J dropped 3 bases, with 4 bases sitting between them. Germline V gives CDR1 SEHNR, CDR2 FQNEAQ (reference sequence). This CDR3 region has 11 residues. CDR3 nucleotides: TGTGCCAGCAGCGCGGACTATGGCTACACCTTC. Translated, it gives CASSADYGYTF.

V usage is TRBV6-1 and J usage is TRBJ1-4, with 10 nucleotides matching TRBD1. Per the germline V gene, CDR1 is MNHNS and CDR2 is SASEGT. The V segment lost 3 bases and the J segment 6 bases; nucleotides outside the gene matches: 4. This CDR3 comprises 15 residues. CDR3 DNA sequence: TGTGCCAGCAGTGACCCCGGACAGGGGGATGAAAAACTGTTTTTT. This codes for CASSDPGQGDEKLFF.

This clone was seen more than once but under ten times. Other DNA sequences within the sample encode an identical CDR3. V and J are TRBV27 and TRBJ2-7; 8 bases match TRBD2. The CDR3 contains 13 residues. Per germline, CDR1 MNHEY and CDR2 SMNVEV (reference sequence). J lost 2 bases, V lost 3 bases, and 0 bases had no gene match. The CDR3 DNA follows: TGTGCCAGCAGTTTGGGACTAGCCTACGAGCAGTACTTC. Translation: CASSLGLAYEQYF.

The chain recombines TRBV10-3 with TRBJ2-7, with 11 bases matching TRBD2. V shed 4 bases and J 6 bases; nucleotides not matched to a gene: 8. The CDR3 is 15 residues long. The V gene's germline CDR1 is ENHRY and CDR2 SYGVKD. The CDR3 sequence is CAISGGSGGESEQYF. CDR3 DNA: TGTGCCATCAGTGGAGGTAGCGGGGGGGAATCCGAGCAGTACTTC.

Details on this clone: This may arise from a read error, as a much more abundant clone is one base away. Other DNA sequences in this sample translate to the same CDR3. This chain connects TRBV9 to TRBJ2-3, with a tentative D call TRBD2 (5 bases). CDR1 SGDLS and CDR2 YYNGEE come from the germline V gene. V shed 2 bases and J shed 1 base, with 5 bases lying between them. CDR3 length: 13 residues. The CDR3 bases are TGTGCCAGCAGCGTCGGGGGCACAGATACGCAGTATTTT. It codes for CASSVGGTDTQYF.

As concerns this clone: Other DNA sequences within the sample encode an identical CDR3. This rearrangement joins TRBV5-5 to TRBJ2-7, with D perhaps matching TRBD2 (6 bases). The germline gives CDR1 SGHKS, CDR2 YYEKEE (reference sequence). The CDR3 has 13 amino acids. The germline V and J ends were trimmed by 2 bases and 2 bases, with 8 bases remaining between them. The CDR3 protein is CASSFGGTYEQYF. The CDR3 DNA is TGTGCCAGCAGCTTCGGAGGGACCTACGAGCAGTACTTC.

The J gene is TRBJ1-1, the V gene TRBV11-2, with 8 bases fitting TRBD1. The V segment lost 5 bases and the J segment 4 bases; nucleotides outside the gene matches: 9. In germline, CDR1 is SGHAT, CDR2 FQNNGV. The CDR3 is made up of 15 amino acids. CDR3 sequence (DNA): TGTGCCAGCAGCGCCCGGACAGGGTGGGGCACTGAAGCTTTCTTT. Translation: CASSARTGWGTEAFF.

This clone was found once. The V gene is TRBV10-3, the J gene TRBJ1-5; no firm D call. CDR3 size: 15 residues. The V end lost 0 bases, the J end lost 7 bases, and 13 bases lay between the germline ends. Germline CDR1 reads ENHRY; CDR2 reads SYGVKD. The CDR3 spells CAISESVEGGQPQHF. The CDR3 DNA reads TGTGCCATCAGTGAGTCGGTCGAGGGCGGGCAGCCCCAGCATTTT.

The chain carries TRBV7-2 and TRBJ1-5; D may be TRBD1 (5 bases). CDR3 length: 14 amino acids. The V and J ends lost 6 bases and 6 bases respectively, with 15 bases between them. In germline, CDR1 is SGHTA, CDR2 FQGNSA. This CDR3 reads CASSQYMGVQPQHF. The CDR3 region has the DNA TGTGCCAGCAGTCAATATATGGGGGTTCAGCCCCAGCATTTT.

The genes are TRBV27 and TRBJ1-5; TRBD1 might be the D (5 bases). The V end was cut by 7 bases, the J end by 4 bases, with 14 bases between. The CDR3 has 14 amino acids. Per the germline V gene, CDR1 is MNHEY and CDR2 is SMNVEV (reference sequence). The CDR3 sequence is CASNHPEGNQPQHF. CDR3 nucleotides: TGTGCCAGCAACCACCCAGAGGGGAATCAGCCCCAGCATTTT.

V usage is TRBV6-5 and J usage is TRBJ2-1; the D gene is possibly TRBD1 (6 bases). Trimming removed 6 bases from V and 0 bases from J, with 12 bases in between. The CDR3 is made up of 15 amino acids. Germline V gene lookup returns CDR1 MNHEY and CDR2 SVGAGI. The CDR3 nucleotides are TGTGCCAGCAGCATTGGGGACATCTCCTACAATGAGCAGTTCTTC. Protein: CASSIGDISYNEQFF.

The CDR3 is CASSPWVEGSEQYF. Here the CDR3 DNA reads TGTGCCAGCAGCCCTTGGGTGGAGGGGAGCGAGCAGTACTTC. The chain couples TRBV9 to TRBJ2-7; D perhaps matches TRBD2 (6 bases). The CDR3 contains 14 residues. Deletions cut 4 bases from V and 6 bases from J, with 17 bases between. Looked up from germline, CDR1 is SGDLS and CDR2 is YYNGEE. Full variable domain (outside the CDR3, taken from reference TRBV9 and TRBJ2-7): DSGVTQTPKHLITATGQRVTLRCSPRSGDLSVYWYQQSLDQGLQFLIQYYNGEERAKGNILERFSAQQFPDLHSELNLSSLELGDSALYFCASSPWVEGSEQYFGPGTRLTVT.

The chain has TRBV19 and TRBJ1-1, with 9 positions matching TRBD1. V lost 8 bases and J lost 4; bases outside the gene matches: 5. The CDR3 totals 13 residues. Per germline, CDR1 LNHDA and CDR2 SQIVND (reference sequence). The CDR3 coding sequence is TGTGCCAGTTCCTACAGGGGGCCCACTGAAGCTTTCTTT. Its protein product is CASSYRGPTEAFF. Based on the CDR3 plus reference TRBV19 and TRBJ1-1, the full variable domain is DGGITQSPKYLFRKEGQNVTLSCEQNLNHDAMYWYRQDPGQGLRLIYYSQIVNDFQKGDIAEGYSVSREKKESFPLTVTSAQKNPTAFYLCASSYRGPTEAFFGQGTRLTVV.

The genes are TRBV5-1 and TRBJ1-1, with 12 bases matching TRBD1. There are 16 residues in the CDR3. Looked up from germline, CDR1 is SGHRS and CDR2 is YFSETQ. The V gene end was trimmed by 3 bases and the J gene end by 1 base; junction bases not matched to a gene: 4. The CDR3 reads CASSSGTGGANTEAFF. The CDR3 coding sequence is TGCGCCAGCAGCTCCGGGACAGGGGGCGCGAACACTGAAGCTTTCTTT.

The chain carries TRBV27 and TRBJ1-5; 7 nucleotides line up with TRBD1. This CDR3 region has 16 residues. Germline V gene data show CDR1 as MNHEY and CDR2 as SMNVEV (reference sequence). The junction had 9 bases not matched to a gene; V was cut back by 7 bases and J by 0 bases. The CDR3 reads CASKQGYLDSNQPQHF. CDR3 in DNA: TGTGCCAGCAAACAGGGGTACCTGGATAGCAATCAGCCCCAGCATTTT.

The CDR3 here is CASSPMGSDTQYF. CDR3 nucleotide sequence: TGTGCCAGCAGTCCCATGGGCTCGGATACGCAGTATTTT. The J gene is TRBJ2-3, the V gene TRBV6-5; D unresolved. The CDR3 extends over 13 amino acids. The germline gives CDR1 MNHEY, CDR2 SVGAGI. The V end lost 5 bases, the J end lost 6 bases, and 12 bases lay between the germline ends.

On this clone itself: Other DNA sequences of this sample code for an identical CDR3. The chain employs TRBV4-1 and TRBJ1-1; TRBD1 is a possible D gene (6 bases). The CDR3 runs 14 residues. Germline V gives CDR1 MGHRA, CDR2 YSYEKL. V was clipped by 1 base and J by 4 bases, with 10 bases between them. The chain's CDR3 is CASSQGRGGTEAFF. The CDR3 DNA is TGCGCCAGCAGCCAAGGTCGAGGGGGCACTGAAGCTTTCTTT.

The rearrangement uses TRBV5-1 and TRBJ1-4; 9 bases match TRBD1. Germline V lookup: CDR1 SGHRS, CDR2 YFSETQ. The CDR3 covers 18 residues. J lost 2 bases, V lost 0 bases, and 8 bases had no gene match. The chain's CDR3 is CASSLEAYRGRTNEKLFF. The CDR3 region has the DNA TGCGCCAGCAGCTTGGAGGCTTACAGGGGGCGGACTAATGAAAAACTGTTTTTT.

The rearrangement uses TRBV7-9 and TRBJ2-1; 12 bases agree with TRBD2. There are 15 residues in the CDR3. CDR1 and CDR2 (germline): SEHNR, FQNEAQ (reference sequence). After removal of 2 bases from V and 7 bases from J, the junction contained 3 bases not matched to a gene. In DNA, the CDR3 is TGTGCCAGCAGCTTAACTACTAGCGGGAGGAATGAGCAGTTCTTC. Protein: CASSLTTSGRNEQFF.

The chain couples TRBV7-8 to TRBJ1-4; 7 bases agree with TRBD1. Germline V gene data show CDR1 as SGHVS and CDR2 as FQNEAQ. The CDR3 is 17 amino acids. V lost 5 bases, J lost 0 bases, and 9 bases stayed unmatched. CDR3 nucleotide sequence: TGTGCCAGCAGCGCCGGGACAGTGATTCCAACTAATGAAAAACTGTTTTTT. The encoded protein is CASSAGTVIPTNEKLFF.

This chain joins TRBV4-1 and TRBJ2-7; possible D gene TRBD2, 7 bases. Germline loops: CDR1 MGHRA, CDR2 YSYEKL. V was clipped by 0 bases and J by 4 bases, with 16 bases between them. The CDR3 runs to 16 residues. CDR3: CASSQDVEGGGYEQYF. CDR3 in DNA: TGCGCCAGCAGCCAAGATGTGGAGGGAGGGGGGTACGAGCAGTACTTC.

The chain recombines TRBV6-1 with TRBJ2-7, with a tentative D call TRBD1 (5 bases). Per the germline V gene, CDR1 is MNHNS and CDR2 is SASEGT. Trimming pared 4 bases from V and 2 bases from J, leaving 9 bases between. This CDR3 comprises 13 residues. DNA for the CDR3: TGTGCCAGCAGTGTAAAGGGGCCCTACGAGCAGTACTTC. It encodes CASSVKGPYEQYF.

The gene calls are TRBV4-2 and TRBJ2-5; no firm D call. V was cut by 4 bases and J by 4 bases, with 10 bases left in between. The CDR3 runs 13 residues. In germline, CDR1 is LGHNA, CDR2 YNFKEQ. CDR3 bases: TGTGCCAGCAGCCCCTCCCCGGGAGAGACCCAGTACTTC. Translated: CASSPSPGETQYF.

With respect to this clone: Other nucleotide sequences from this sample produce the same CDR3. This chain joins TRBV28 and TRBJ2-7, with D tentatively TRBD2 (5 bases). Per germline, CDR1 MDHEN and CDR2 SYDVKM. Deletions cut 3 bases from V and 3 bases from J, with 6 bases between. The CDR3 extends over 12 amino acids. CDR3 coding DNA: TGTGCCAGCAGTTTCCGGGGCTACGAGCAGTACTTC. This encodes CASSFRGYEQYF.

The chain combines TRBV4-1 with TRBJ2-3; a possible D gene is TRBD1 (5 bases). V shed 7 bases and J shed 2 bases, with 19 bases lying between them. Germline lookup yields CDR1 MGHRA and CDR2 YSYEKL. The CDR3 spans 16 residues. The CDR3 here is CASTHAGSSDTDTQYF. CDR3 DNA: TGCGCCAGCACCCATGCAGGGTCCTCAGACACAGATACGCAGTATTTT.